These T cell receptor beta chains were read from a single sample in a study of patients and donors after allogeneic stem cell transplantation. MiXCR, run by TCRdb on the RT-PCR reads, gives a single entry per CDR3 protein. The sample has about 18,000 distinct CDR3 sequences, roughly 5% seen once. Sequencing was done on a sample of blood, either unsorted or a sorted T cell fraction (not recorded which). Receptors were obtained from a human donor who was either an allogeneic HSCT recipient or a stem cell or donor lymphocyte infusion donor (not recorded which). It is not recorded whose cells these are; they may come from a transplant donor. The CDR3 runs from the conserved cysteine through the conserved F or W.

V: TRBV10-3; J: TRBJ2-7; CDR3: CAISAWGQVLYEQYF
V: TRBV7-9; J: TRBJ1-1; CDR3: CASSKRDSMNTEAFF
V: TRBV5-1; J: TRBJ2-5; CDR3: CASSSGHIGGETQYF
V: TRBV12-3/TRBV12-4; J: TRBJ1-1; CDR3: CASRSGGTEAFF
V: TRBV18; J: TRBJ1-5; CDR3: CASSPDSRNQPQHF
V: TRBV7-9; J: TRBJ1-1; CDR3: CASSLTGGMNTEAFF
V: TRBV9; J: TRBJ2-2; CDR3: CASSKTGTSSGELFF
V: TRBV27; J: TRBJ1-4; CDR3: CASRQQGTNEKLFF
V: TRBV7-9; J: TRBJ2-7; CDR3: CATVPVREVYEQYF
V: TRBV29-1; J: TRBJ2-1; CDR3: CSVGRGTVYENEQFF
V: TRBV7-7; J: TRBJ2-5; CDR3: CASSPGKALVETQYF
V: TRBV9; J: TRBJ1-2; CDR3: CASSVAPGGASGYTF
V: TRBV6-1; J: TRBJ1-2; CDR3: CASSEPQGEGYTF
V: TRBV12-3/TRBV12-4; J: TRBJ2-7; CDR3: CASSLWAPYEQYF
V: TRBV15; J: TRBJ1-4; CDR3: CATSREVIRTGFNEKLFF
V: TRBV5-1; J: TRBJ2-7; CDR3: CASSGTGGPYEQYF
V: TRBV7-9; J: TRBJ2-7; CDR3: CASSPGTSGRIKYF
V: TRBV10-2; J: TRBJ2-3; CDR3: CASSLGRGGTTDTQYF
V: TRBV7-9; J: TRBJ2-5; CDR3: CASSPSRALQETQYF
V: TRBV2; J: TRBJ1-4; CDR3: CASSLEGLNEKLFF
V: TRBV12-3/TRBV12-4; J: TRBJ1-2; CDR3: CASSPGQGAGDYGYTF
V: TRBV19; J: TRBJ2-6; CDR3: CASSRGFGGANVLTF
V: TRBV9; J: TRBJ2-2; CDR3: CASSADPNTGELFF
V: TRBV19; J: TRBJ2-4; CDR3: CASRTLGGKNIQYF